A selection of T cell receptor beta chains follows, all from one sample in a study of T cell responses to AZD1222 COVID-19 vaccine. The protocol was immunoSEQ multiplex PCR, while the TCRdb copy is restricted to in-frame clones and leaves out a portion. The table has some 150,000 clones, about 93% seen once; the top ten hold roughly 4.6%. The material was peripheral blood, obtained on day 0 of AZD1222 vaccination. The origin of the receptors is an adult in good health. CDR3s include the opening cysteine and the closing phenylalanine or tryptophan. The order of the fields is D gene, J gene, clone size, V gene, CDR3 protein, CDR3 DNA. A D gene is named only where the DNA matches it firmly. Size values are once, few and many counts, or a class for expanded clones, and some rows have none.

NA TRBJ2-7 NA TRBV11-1 CASSFLGTYEQYF TGTGCCAGCAGCTTCTTGGGGACCTACGAGCAGTACTTC
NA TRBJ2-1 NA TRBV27 CASSFGSGRTNEQFF TGTGCCAGCAGTTTTGGGTCAGGGAGAACGAATGAGCAGTTCTTC
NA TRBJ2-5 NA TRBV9 CASSVEVQETQYF TGTGCCAGCAGCGTAGAGGTACAAGAGACCCAGTACTTC
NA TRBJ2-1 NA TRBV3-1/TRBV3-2 CASSLARSSSYNEQFF TGTGCCAGCAGCCTCGCGCGGTCGAGCTCCTACAATGAGCAGTTCTTC
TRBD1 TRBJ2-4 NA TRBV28 CATSYRGHLDIQYF TGTGCCACGTCCTACAGGGGGCATTTGGACATTCAGTACTTC
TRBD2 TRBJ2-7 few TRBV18 CASSPKAGANYEQYF TGTGCCAGCTCACCAAAAGCGGGAGCCAACTACGAGCAGTACTTC
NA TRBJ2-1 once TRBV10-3 CAISESVREQFF TGTGCCATCAGTGAGTCGGTGAGGGAGCAGTTCTTC
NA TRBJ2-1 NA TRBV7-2 CASSPQRTIYNEQFF TGTGCCAGCAGCCCTCAGAGGACCATCTACAATGAGCAGTTCTTC
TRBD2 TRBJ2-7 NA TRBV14 CASSPLAGGPGGYEQYF TGTGCCAGCAGCCCGCTAGCGGGAGGGCCAGGTGGCTACGAGCAGTACTTC
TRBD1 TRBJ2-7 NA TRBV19 CASSGQGLPFEQYF TGTGCCAGTAGTGGACAGGGCCTCCCTTTCGAGCAGTACTTC
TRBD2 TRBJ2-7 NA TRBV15 CATSRDDRGRYHEQYF TGTGCCACCAGCAGAGATGATCGCGGGAGGTATCACGAGCAGTACTTC
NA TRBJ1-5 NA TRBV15 CATSRDNSNQPQHF TGTGCCACCAGCCGGGACAATAGCAATCAGCCCCAGCATTTT
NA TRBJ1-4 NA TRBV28 CASSSPLSATNEKLFF TGTGCCAGCAGTTCCCCCTTGAGTGCAACTAATGAAAAACTGTTTTTT
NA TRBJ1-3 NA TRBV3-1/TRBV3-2 CASSRGGSGNTIYF TGTGCCAGCAGCCGGGGGGGGTCTGGAAACACCATATATTTT
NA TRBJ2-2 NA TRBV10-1 CASRRVYTGELFF TGCGCCAGCAGACGGGTTTACACCGGGGAGCTGTTTTTT
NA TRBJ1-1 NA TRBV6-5 CASSSNHMNTEAFF TGTGCCAGCAGTTCGAATCACATGAACACTGAAGCTTTCTTT
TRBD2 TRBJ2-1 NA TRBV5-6 CASSPDLGGYNEQFF TGTGCCAGCAGCCCGGACTTGGGAGGGTACAATGAGCAGTTCTTC
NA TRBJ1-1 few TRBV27 CASSLVRISGRGPEAFF TGTGCCAGCAGTTTAGTGCGTATTTCGGGCAGGGGCCCAGAAGCTTTCTTT
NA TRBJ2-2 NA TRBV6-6 CASLAGDGGELFF TGTGCCAGCCTGGCAGGGGATGGCGGGGAGCTGTTTTTT
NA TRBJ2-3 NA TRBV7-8 CASSFVPGTDTQYF TGTGCCAGCAGCTTCGTCCCGGGGACAGATACGCAGTATTTT
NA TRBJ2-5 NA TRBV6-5 CASRKTHPGTQYF TGTGCCAGCAGGAAGACCCACCCGGGGACCCAGTACTTC
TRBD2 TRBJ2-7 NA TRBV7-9 CASSGGGTEQYF TGTGCCAGCAGCGGCGGGGGGACCGAGCAGTACTTC
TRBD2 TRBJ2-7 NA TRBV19 CASSIGREFYEQYF TGTGCCAGTAGTATAGGGCGGGAGTTCTACGAGCAGTACTTC
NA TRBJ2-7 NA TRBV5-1 CASSSTDETYEQYF TGCGCCAGCAGCTCCACCGACGAAACCTACGAGCAGTACTTC
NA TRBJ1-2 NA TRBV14 CASSAGTNYGYTF TGTGCCAGCAGCGCCGGGACAAACTATGGCTACACCTTC
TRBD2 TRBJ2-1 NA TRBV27 CASSLDRLAGPYNEQFF TGTGCCAGCAGTTTGGATCGGCTAGCGGGGCCTTACAATGAGCAGTTCTTC
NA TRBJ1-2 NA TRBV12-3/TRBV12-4 CASAGQGKRGYTF TGTGCCAGTGCCGGGCAGGGGAAACGTGGCTACACCTTC
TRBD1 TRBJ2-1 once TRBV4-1 CASSQEHRGPNEQFF TGCGCCAGCAGCCAAGAACACAGGGGACCCAATGAGCAGTTCTTC
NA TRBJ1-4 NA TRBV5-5 CASSLGFGGLNEKLFF TGTGCCAGCAGCTTGGGGTTTGGGGGATTGAATGAAAAACTGTTTTTT
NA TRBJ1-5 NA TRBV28 CASSLHGYYSNQPQHF TGTGCCAGCAGTTTACACGGCTACTATAGCAATCAGCCCCAGCATTTT
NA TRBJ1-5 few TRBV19 CASSIGAELNQPQHF TGTGCCAGTAGTATAGGGGCAGAGCTCAATCAGCCCCAGCATTTT
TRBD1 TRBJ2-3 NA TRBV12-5 CASRGLTDTQYF TGTGCTAGCAGGGGGCTGACAGATACGCAGTATTTT
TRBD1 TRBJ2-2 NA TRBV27 CASSPNPDRTGELFF TGTGCCAGCAGTCCCAACCCGGACAGGACCGGGGAGCTGTTTTTT
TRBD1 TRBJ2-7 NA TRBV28 CASSRDSYSYEQYF TGTGCCAGCAGCCGGGACAGTTACTCCTACGAGCAGTACTTC
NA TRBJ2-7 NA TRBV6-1 CASSELFSSYEQYF TGTGCCAGCAGTGAATTGTTTAGCTCCTACGAGCAGTACTTC
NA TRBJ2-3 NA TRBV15 CATSRVPGVGSDTQYF TGTGCCACCAGCAGAGTTCCAGGCGTAGGGTCAGATACGCAGTATTTT
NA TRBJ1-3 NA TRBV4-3 CASSQDPFEPGNTIYF TGCGCCAGCAGCCAAGACCCGTTTGAACCTGGAAACACCATATATTTT
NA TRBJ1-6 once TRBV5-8 CASSLAPGDISSPLHF TGTGCCAGCAGCCTTGCCCCCGGGGATATATCCTCACCCCTCCACTTT
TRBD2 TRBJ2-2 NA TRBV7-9 CASRPGLATNTGELFF TGTGCCAGCAGACCGGGACTAGCGACTAACACCGGGGAGCTGTTTTTT
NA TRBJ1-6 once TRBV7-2 CASSSQGHNNSPLHF TGTGCCAGCAGCTCGCAGGGGCATAATAATTCACCCCTCCACTTT